This T cell receptor (beta chain) emerged from a study of T cell clones after liver transplantation (dated by TCRdb to about 2019). Some background on the complete study: The samples were obtained from ITN030ST, a randomized trial that attempted immunosuppression withdrawal within 2 years after liver transplantation. Three of the eight recipients were HCV-positive; the others were transplanted for non-autoimmune, non-viral indications. The studied cohort comprised 8 liver transplant recipients, 3 classified as tolerant and 5 as non-tolerant. As an antigen-independent comparator for the donor-reactive sequences, third party-reactive TCRbeta sequences from pre-transplant MLRs were identified as well. Blood samples were collected pre-transplant, then pre-randomization ahead of withdrawal, and finally post-randomization once withdrawal had either been completed or failed. The subjects received no induction therapy and were kept on standard immunosuppression until randomization at 12-24 months post-transplant. Tolerance meant complete immunosuppression withdrawal for at least one year without liver enzymes rising beyond twice the upper limit of normal. After a pre-transplant mixed lymphocyte reaction, TCRbeta sequencing was used to pinpoint donor-reactive T cell clones, which were subsequently tracked in post-transplant blood. Paper-wide results and their limitations: In a couple of subjects, low numbers of available donor cells limited the measurable donor-reactive repertoire. A significant post-transplant decrease in circulating donor-reactive CD4 TCRbeta sequences was observed in most of the 8 subjects, irrespective of tolerance or HCV status. The conclusions were considered preliminary, being limited by small, heterogeneous patient numbers and non-standardized post-transplant time points. Donor-reactive sequences declined more than third party-reactive ones, suggesting partial antigen-specific deletion unrelated to withdrawal success. Because no allograft tissue specimens were available, donor-reactive T cells may have migrated into the graft instead of being deleted. After accounting for repertoire turnover, donor-reactive detection was significantly reduced in 7 of 8 subjects for CD4 and 8 of 8 for CD8.

As encoded in the germline V gene, CDR1 is MDHEN while CDR2 is SYDVKM. The CDR3 starts with the cysteine, ends with the phenylalanine, and has 17 residues. The read is trimmed to its CDR3 DNA, 51 bases read in frame from base 1. The germline V and J ends show losses of 4 bases and 4 bases respectively, and no gene match explains 10 bases of the junction. Comment on this clone: Its antigen is unknown. No base quality information exists; no much larger clone differs at one position.

Thawed unstimulated PBMCs were stained for CD3, CD4 and CD8 and FACS-sorted into CD3+CD4+ and CD3+CD8+ populations. Randomization to immunosuppression withdrawal applied to every one of the 8 studied subjects. The Qiagen DNeasy Blood and Tissue Kit was used to isolate genomic DNA. High-throughput TCRbeta CDR3 sequencing of frozen genomic DNA was performed by immunoSEQ, with PCR amplification, mapping, bias correction and internal controls included. The authors' analysis ran thus. Productive rearrangements were retained, and unique TCRbeta sequences were defined by the CDR3 nucleotide sequence together with the V and J gene. A sequence counted as donor-reactive only if the sequence showed at least 5-fold expansion in CFSE-low cells compared with unstimulated pre-transplant cells and had a frequency of at least 0.01%. To ensure at least 90% detection power, minimum frequency thresholds were set for each subject based on that subject's lowest-template unstimulated sample. Jensen-Shannon divergence between the top 1000 TCRbeta sequences post-transplant and pre-transplant was used to measure repertoire turnover. Two-sided Fisher's exact tests were used to test for changes in the detection of donor-reactive sequences. Sourced from immuneACCESS, this table was stored by TCRdb with only in-frame sequences that have V and J called. A share of the clones is absent; for the studies checked, an unresolved V gene accounts for under half, and the remainder has no known explanation. The D gene and trimming were derived from the DNA, and the V and J assignments and clone size from that table. The sample includes around 110,000 clones, with 90% observed a single time. The ten largest clones take up more than 0.8% of the sample.

Recombination joined TRBV28 with TRBJ2-5; TRBD2 fits 12 bases in the junction. This TCR was sampled from a human patient who received a liver transplant. After a transplant, some of the T cells may come from the graft donor. The sequencing used CD4+ T cells from blood, collected 12 months after liver transplant. The CDR3 protein: CASSSRLAGGPSETQYF. The DNA is as follows: TGTGCCAGCAGTTCCCGGCTAGCGGGAGGGCCATCAGAGACCCAGTACTTC.